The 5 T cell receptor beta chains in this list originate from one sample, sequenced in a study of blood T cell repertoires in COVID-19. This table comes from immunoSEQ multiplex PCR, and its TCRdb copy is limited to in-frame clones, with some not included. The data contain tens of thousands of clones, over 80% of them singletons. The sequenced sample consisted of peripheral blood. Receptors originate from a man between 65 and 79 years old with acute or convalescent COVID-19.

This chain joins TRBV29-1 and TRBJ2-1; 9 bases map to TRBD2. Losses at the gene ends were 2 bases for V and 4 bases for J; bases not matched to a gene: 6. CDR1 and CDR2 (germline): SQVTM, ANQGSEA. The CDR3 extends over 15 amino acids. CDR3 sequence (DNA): TGCAGCGTTGAACGGGGAGCGGGAGGATACAATGAGCAGTTCTTC. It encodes CSVERGAGGYNEQFF.

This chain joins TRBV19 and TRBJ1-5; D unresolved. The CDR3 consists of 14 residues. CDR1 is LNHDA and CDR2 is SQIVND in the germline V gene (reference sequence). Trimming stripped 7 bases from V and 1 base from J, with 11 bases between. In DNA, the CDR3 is TGTGCCAGTAAAATAAGAGGCAGCAATCAGCCCCAGCATTTT. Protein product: CASKIRGSNQPQHF.

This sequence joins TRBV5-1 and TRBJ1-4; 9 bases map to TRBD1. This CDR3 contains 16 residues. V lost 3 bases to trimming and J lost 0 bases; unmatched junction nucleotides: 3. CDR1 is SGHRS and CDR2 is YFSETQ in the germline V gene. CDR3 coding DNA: TGCGCCAGCAGCTCTGGACAGGGGACAACTAATGAAAAACTGTTTTTT. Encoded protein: CASSSGQGTTNEKLFF.

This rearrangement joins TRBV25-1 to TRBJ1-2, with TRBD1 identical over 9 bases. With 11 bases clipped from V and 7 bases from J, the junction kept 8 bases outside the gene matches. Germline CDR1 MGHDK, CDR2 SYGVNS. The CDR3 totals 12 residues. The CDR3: CASGQGIGGYTF. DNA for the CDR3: TGTGCCTCCGGACAGGGGATAGGTGGCTACACCTTC.

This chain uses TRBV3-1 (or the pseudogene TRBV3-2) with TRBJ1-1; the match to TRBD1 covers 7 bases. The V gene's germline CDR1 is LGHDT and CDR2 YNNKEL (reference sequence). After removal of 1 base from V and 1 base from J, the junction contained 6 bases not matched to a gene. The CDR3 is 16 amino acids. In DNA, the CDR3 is TGTGCCAGCAGCCAAGTTCTTGGACAGGCGAACACTGAAGCTTTCTTT. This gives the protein CASSQVLGQANTEAFF.